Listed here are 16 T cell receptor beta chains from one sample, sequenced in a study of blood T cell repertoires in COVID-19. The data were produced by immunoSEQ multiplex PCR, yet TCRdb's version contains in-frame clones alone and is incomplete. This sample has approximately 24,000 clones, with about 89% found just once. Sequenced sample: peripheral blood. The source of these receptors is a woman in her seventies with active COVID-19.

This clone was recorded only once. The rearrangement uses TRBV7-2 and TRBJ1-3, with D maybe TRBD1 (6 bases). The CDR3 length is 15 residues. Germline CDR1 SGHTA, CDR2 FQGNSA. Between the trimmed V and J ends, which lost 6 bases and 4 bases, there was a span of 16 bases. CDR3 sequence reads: CASRDAQGLGNTIYF. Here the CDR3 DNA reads TGTGCCAGCAGGGACGCACAGGGATTAGGAAACACCATATATTTT.

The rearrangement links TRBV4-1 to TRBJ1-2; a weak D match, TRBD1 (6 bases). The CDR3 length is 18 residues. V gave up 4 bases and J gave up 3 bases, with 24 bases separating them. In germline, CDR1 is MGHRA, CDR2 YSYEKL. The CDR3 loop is CASSLTVRGASQYYGYTF. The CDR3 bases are TGCGCCAGCAGCCTTACCGTCAGGGGCGCTTCCCAATACTATGGCTACACCTTC.

CDR3 DNA sequence: TGTGCCAGCAGCGTAGGCCCTAGCTCCTACGAGCAGTACTTC. Protein sequence: CASSVGPSSYEQYF. This chain links TRBV9 with TRBJ2-7; D uncertain. Germline-derived CDR1 and CDR2 are SGDLS and YYNGEE. The CDR3 runs 14 residues. Trimming took 0 bases from V and 0 from J, leaving 7 bases between them.

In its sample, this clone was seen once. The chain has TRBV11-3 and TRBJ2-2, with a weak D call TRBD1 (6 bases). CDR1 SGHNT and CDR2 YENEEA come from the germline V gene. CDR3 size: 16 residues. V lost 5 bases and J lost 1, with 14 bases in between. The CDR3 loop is CASSRRDTKNTGELFF. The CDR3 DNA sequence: TGTGCCAGCAGCCGACGGGACACTAAGAACACCGGGGAGCTGTTTTTT.

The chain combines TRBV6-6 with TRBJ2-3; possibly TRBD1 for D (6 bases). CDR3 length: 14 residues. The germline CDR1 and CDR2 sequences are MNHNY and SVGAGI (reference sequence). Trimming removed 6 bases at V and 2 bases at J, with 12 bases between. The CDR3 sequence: CASRGGQYTDTQYF. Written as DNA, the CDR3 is TGTGCCAGCAGGGGTGGACAGTACACAGATACGCAGTATTTT.

CDR3 bases: TGTGCCAGCAGCCAAACGAACACCGGGGAGCTGTTTTTT. Its translation is CASSQTNTGELFF. The chain couples TRBV21-1 to TRBJ2-2; TRBD1 is the table's D call, not checked against the DNA. TRBV21-1 is flagged as a pseudogene. The CDR3 extends over 13 amino acids.

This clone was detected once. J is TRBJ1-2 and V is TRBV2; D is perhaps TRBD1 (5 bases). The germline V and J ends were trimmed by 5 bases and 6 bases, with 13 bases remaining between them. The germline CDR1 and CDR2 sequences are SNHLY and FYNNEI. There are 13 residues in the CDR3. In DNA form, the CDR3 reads TGTGCCAGCAGTACCCAGGGAATACATGGCTACACCTTC. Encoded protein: CASSTQGIHGYTF.

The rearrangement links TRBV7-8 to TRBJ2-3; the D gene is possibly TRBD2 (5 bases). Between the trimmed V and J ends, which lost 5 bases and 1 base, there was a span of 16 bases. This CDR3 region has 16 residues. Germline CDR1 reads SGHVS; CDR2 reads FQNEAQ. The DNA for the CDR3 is TGTGCCAGCAGCGACCCACGCCCGAGGGGCACAGATACGCAGTATTTT. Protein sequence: CASSDPRPRGTDTQYF.

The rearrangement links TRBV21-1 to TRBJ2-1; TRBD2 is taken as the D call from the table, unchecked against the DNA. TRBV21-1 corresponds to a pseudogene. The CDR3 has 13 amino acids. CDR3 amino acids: CASSTGENNEQFF. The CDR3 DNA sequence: TGTGCCAGCAGCACGGGGGAGAACAATGAGCAGTTCTTC.

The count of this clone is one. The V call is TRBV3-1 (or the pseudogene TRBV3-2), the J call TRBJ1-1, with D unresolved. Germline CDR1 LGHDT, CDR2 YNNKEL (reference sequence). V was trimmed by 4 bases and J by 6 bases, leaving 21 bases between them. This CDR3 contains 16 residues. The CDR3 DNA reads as TGTGCCAGCAGCCTGGCCGCGGGTCTTCTTGAGGCTGAAGCTTTCTTT. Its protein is CASSLAAGLLEAEAFF.

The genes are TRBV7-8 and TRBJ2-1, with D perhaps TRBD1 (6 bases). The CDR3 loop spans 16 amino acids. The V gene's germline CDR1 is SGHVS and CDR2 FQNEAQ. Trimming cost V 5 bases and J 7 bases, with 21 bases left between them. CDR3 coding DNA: TGTGCCAGCAGCAAAGACCGGCCGAGGGGGTTTAATGAGCAGTTCTTC. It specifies CASSKDRPRGFNEQFF.

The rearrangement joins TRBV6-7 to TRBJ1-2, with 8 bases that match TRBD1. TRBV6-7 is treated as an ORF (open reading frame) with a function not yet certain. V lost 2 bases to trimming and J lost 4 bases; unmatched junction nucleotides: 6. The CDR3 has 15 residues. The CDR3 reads CASSYGRGQTYGYTF. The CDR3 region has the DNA TGTGCCAGCAGTTACGGCAGGGGGCAAACCTATGGCTACACCTTC.

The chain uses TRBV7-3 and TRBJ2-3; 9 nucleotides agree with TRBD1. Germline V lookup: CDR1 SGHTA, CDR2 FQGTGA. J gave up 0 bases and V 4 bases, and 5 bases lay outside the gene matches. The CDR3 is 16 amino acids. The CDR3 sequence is CASSSHRGQSTDTQYF. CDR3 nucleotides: TGTGCCAGCAGCTCCCACAGGGGGCAGAGCACAGATACGCAGTATTTT.

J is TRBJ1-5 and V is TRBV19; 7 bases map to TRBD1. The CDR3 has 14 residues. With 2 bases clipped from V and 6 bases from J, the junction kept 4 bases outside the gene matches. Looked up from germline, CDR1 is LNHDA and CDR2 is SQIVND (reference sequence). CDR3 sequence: CASSIQGEAQPQHF. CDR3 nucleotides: TGTGCCAGTAGTATACAGGGGGAGGCTCAGCCCCAGCATTTT.

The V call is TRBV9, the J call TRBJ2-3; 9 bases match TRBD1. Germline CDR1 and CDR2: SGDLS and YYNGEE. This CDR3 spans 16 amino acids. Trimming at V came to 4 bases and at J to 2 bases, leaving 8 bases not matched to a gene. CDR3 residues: CASSPRTGENTDTQYF. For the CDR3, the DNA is TGTGCCAGCAGCCCACGGACAGGGGAGAACACAGATACGCAGTATTTT.

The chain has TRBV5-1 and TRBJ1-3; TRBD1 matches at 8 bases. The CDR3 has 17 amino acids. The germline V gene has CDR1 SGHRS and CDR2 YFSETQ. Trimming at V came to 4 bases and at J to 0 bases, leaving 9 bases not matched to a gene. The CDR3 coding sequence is TGCGCCAGCAGCCTCTTTGGACAGGGCAACTCTGGAAACACCATATATTTT. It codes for CASSLFGQGNSGNTIYF.